This passage covers 7 T cell receptor beta chains from one sample sequenced in a study of T cells in Graves' hyperthyroidism and ophthalmopathy. The investigators amplified TCR beta CDR3 regions from RNA transcripts. The TCR CDR3 was amplified in a first-round RT-PCR using the HTBI primer set. TCRdb independently ran MiXCR on the multiplex PCR reads; one entry per CDR3 protein. Of around 380,000 distinct CDR3 sequences in the sample, 13% are singletons; the top ten hold around 21%. Sample: blood. Receptors were obtained from a man under 40 with Graves' hyperthyroidism that later progressed to Graves' ophthalmopathy.

This clonotype appeared many times. The genes are TRBV28 and TRBJ1-2; possibly TRBD1 for D (6 bases). The V gene's germline CDR1 is MDHEN and CDR2 SYDVKM. CDR3 length: 14 residues. With 2 bases removed from V and 4 bases from J, the gap between germline ends came to 11 bases. The CDR3, as DNA: TGTGCCAGCAGTTTAAGCGCACAGGGCTATGGCTACACCTTC. It specifies CASSLSAQGYGYTF.

Many counts were recorded for this clonotype. V and J are TRBV5-1 and TRBJ1-6; D is perhaps TRBD1 (6 bases). This CDR3 is 19 amino acids long. V gave up 4 bases and J gave up 4 bases, with 24 bases separating them. Germline CDR1 SGHRS, CDR2 YFSETQ. CDR3 sequence (DNA): TGCGCCAGCAGCACAACCCCCTTACAGGGAACGGGGTATAATTCACCCCTCCACTTT. Amino acids: CASSTTPLQGTGYNSPLHF.

This clonotype occurred a few times. The rearrangement uses TRBV4-1 and TRBJ1-5; D call uncertain. This CDR3 spans 14 amino acids. V was pared by 1 base and J by 10 bases, with 14 bases between. CDR1 and CDR2 from the germline V gene are MGHRA and YSYEKL. The CDR3 region is CASSQVNAGKPQHF. The CDR3 nucleotides read TGCGCCAGCAGCCAAGTGAATGCCGGTAAACCCCAGCATTTT.

This clonotype was found many times. This sequence joins TRBV18 and TRBJ2-7; D is perhaps TRBD2 (7 bases). Trimming shortened V by 2 bases and J by 4 bases, and 12 bases separated the two germline ends. CDR1 and CDR2 (germline): KGHSH, LQKENI. The CDR3 has 14 residues. CDR3: CASSPGGGSYEQYF. In DNA, the CDR3 is TGTGCCAGCTCACCAGGGGGGGGCTCATACGAGCAGTACTTC.

The J gene is TRBJ2-1, the V gene TRBV12-3 or TRBV12-4, with TRBD1 matching over 9 bases. V was pared by 5 bases and J by 7 bases, with 9 bases of the junction left unmatched. The CDR3 extends over 15 amino acids. The CDR3 DNA follows: TGTGCCAGCAGTCTACGGACAGGGGTTAGTAATGAGCAGTTCTTC. It encodes CASSLRTGVSNEQFF.

This clonotype was picked up a small number of times. This clone may be a read error of a much larger clone one base away. The chain joins TRBV7-9 to TRBJ1-1; D not certain. CDR1 and CDR2 from the germline V gene are SEHNR and FQNEAQ (reference sequence). This CDR3 spans 12 amino acids. Trimming left V 2 bases short and J 4 bases short, with 5 bases between. The CDR3: CASSLSSTEAFF. The CDR3 bases are TGTGCCAGCAGCTTATCGAGCACTGAAGCTTTCTTT. The whole variable domain, filled in from reference TRBV7-9 and TRBJ1-1, reads DTGVSQNPRHKITKRGQNVTFRCDPISEHNRLYWYRQTLGQGPEFLTYFQNEAQLEKSRLLSDRFSAERPKGSFSTLEIQRTEQGDSAMYLCASSLSSTEAFFGQGTRLTVV.

V usage is TRBV4-1 and J usage is TRBJ2-3, with D possibly TRBD2 on 5 matching bases. Germline V gene sequence: CDR1 MGHRA, CDR2 YSYEKL. Trimming left V 1 base short and J 2 bases short, with 10 bases between. This CDR3 contains 15 residues. CDR3 sequence: CASSQGSGYTDTQYF. As DNA, the CDR3 is TGCGCCAGCAGCCAAGGGTCGGGGTACACAGATACGCAGTATTTT.